This T cell receptor (beta chain) originates from a study of T cells in Graves' hyperthyroidism and ophthalmopathy. Trimming took 1 base from V and 5 from J; bases not matched to a gene: 5. Germline V gives CDR1 SGHTS, CDR2 YDEGEE. This CDR3 is built from 14 residues. Lactation, pregnancy, other autoimmune disease or uncontrolled infection led to exclusion of patients. Blood was sampled at initial diagnosis of hyperthyroidism, prior to onset of any ophthalmopathy symptoms. From roughly 9.2 ml of fresh peripheral blood, PBMCs were isolated. This clonotype was seen only a few times. Antigen specificity is unknown. Amplification of TCR beta CDR3 regions used RNA as the template. Primed by the HTBI set, a first-round RT-PCR was run on the TCR CDR3. MiXCR, run by TCRdb on the multiplex PCR reads, gives a single entry per CDR3 protein. The sample has nearly 600,000 distinct CDR3 sequences, approximately 15% seen once.

Broader study findings: Ophthalmopathy was predicted by the model a median of around 5.9 months ahead of onset.

The chain recombines TRBV5-8 with TRBJ2-5, with 7 positions matching TRBD1. The receptor was derived from a woman in her twenties or thirties with Graves' hyperthyroidism that later progressed to Graves' ophthalmopathy. Sequencing input: blood. The CDR3 DNA reads as TGTGCCAGCAGCTTGTGGCAGGGGGTGGAGACCCAGTACTTC. It yields the protein CASSLWQGVETQYF.